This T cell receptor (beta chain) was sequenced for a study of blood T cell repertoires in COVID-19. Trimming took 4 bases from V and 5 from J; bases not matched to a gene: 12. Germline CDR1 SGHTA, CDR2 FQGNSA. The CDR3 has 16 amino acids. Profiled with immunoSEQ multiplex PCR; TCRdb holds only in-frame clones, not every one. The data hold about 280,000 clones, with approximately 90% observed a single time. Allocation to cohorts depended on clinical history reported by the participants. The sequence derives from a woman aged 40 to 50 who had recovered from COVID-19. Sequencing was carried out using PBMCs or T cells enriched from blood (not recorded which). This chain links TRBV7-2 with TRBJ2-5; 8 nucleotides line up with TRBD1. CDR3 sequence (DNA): TGTGCCAGCAGCTCGACCCCCCAGGGGGCGGGGGAGACCCAGTACTTC. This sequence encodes CASSSTPQGAGETQYF.